This is a list of T cell receptor beta chains from one sample in a study of blood T cell repertoires in COVID-19. Measured with immunoSEQ multiplex PCR; TCRdb has only the in-frame clones, and not every one. The data hold 350,000 to 400,000 clones, with roughly nine tenths observed a single time. Sequencing was carried out using PBMCs or T cells enriched from blood (not recorded which). All receptors come from a man aged 18 to 29 who had recovered from COVID-19. Each CDR3 is given with its conserved first and last residue. A D gene is named only where the DNA matches it firmly. Size is stated for part of the rows, as once, few or many counts, or as a class when the clone is expanded.

size,D,J,length,V,CDR3,DNA
many,.,TRBJ2-2,16,TRBV4-3,CASSQEPAGNTGELFF,TGCGCCAGCAGCCAAGAACCAGCGGGGAACACCGGGGAGCTGTTTTTT
.,TRBD2,TRBJ2-1,16,TRBV7-2,CASSSIGLAGVNEQFF,TGTGCCAGCAGCTCAATAGGACTAGCGGGGGTAAATGAGCAGTTCTTC
.,TRBD2,TRBJ2-1,15,TRBV3-1/TRBV3-2,CASSQPGLAYNEQFF,TGTGCCAGCAGCCAGCCGGGACTAGCCTACAATGAGCAGTTCTTC
.,TRBD1,TRBJ1-1,13,TRBV5-1,CASRYTGDTEAFF,TGCGCCAGCAGGTATACAGGGGACACTGAAGCTTTCTTT
.,.,TRBJ2-3,15,TRBV18,CASSTDRATTDTQYF,TGTGCCAGCTCAACGGACAGAGCCACCACAGATACGCAGTATTTT
.,TRBD2,TRBJ2-1,18,TRBV7-3,CASSLYHIAGEGNNEQFF,TGTGCCAGCAGCTTATACCATATAGCGGGAGAAGGAAACAATGAGCAGTTCTTC
few,TRBD1,TRBJ2-7,16,TRBV3-1/TRBV3-2,CASSQELWTGRTEQYF,TGTGCCAGCAGCCAAGAGCTTTGGACAGGCCGAACCGAGCAGTACTTC
.,TRBD1,TRBJ2-7,14,TRBV15,CATSREGQVYEQYF,TGTGCCACCAGCAGAGAGGGACAGGTCTACGAGCAGTACTTC
once,TRBD2,TRBJ2-3,17,TRBV4-1,CASSQSPPGGTTDTQYF,TGCGCCAGCAGCCAATCCCCCCCGGGGGGGACCACAGATACGCAGTATTTT
.,.,TRBJ1-1,14,TRBV19,CASSNPGMGTEAFF,TGTGCCAGTAGTAACCCAGGGATGGGGACTGAAGCTTTCTTT
.,.,TRBJ1-1,12,TRBV29-1,CSGGHKNTEAFF,TGCAGCGGCGGACATAAGAACACTGAAGCTTTCTTT
.,.,TRBJ2-7,12,TRBV3-1/TRBV3-2,CASSQDQYKQYF,TGTGCCAGCAGCCAAGATCAATACAAGCAGTACTTC
.,.,TRBJ2-7,16,TRBV9,CASSVGGGAWSYEQYF,TGTGCCAGCAGCGTTGGAGGGGGGGCCTGGTCCTACGAGCAGTACTTC
.,.,TRBJ1-2,16,TRBV11-2,CASTPSGSVANYGYTF,TGTGCCAGCACCCCCAGCGGATCTGTCGCTAACTATGGCTACACCTTC
.,.,TRBJ1-4,12,TRBV7-9,CASSLNTEKLFF,TGTGCCAGCAGCTTAAACACAGAAAAACTGTTTTTT
.,.,TRBJ1-6,16,TRBV24-1,CATSDGRSSYNSPLHF,TGTGCCACCAGTGATGGTAGGAGCTCCTATAATTCACCCCTCCACTTT
.,.,TRBJ2-2,14,TRBV7-9,CASSSHREEGELFF,TGTGCCAGCAGCTCCCACAGGGAAGAAGGGGAGCTGTTTTTT
.,.,TRBJ1-5,15,TRBV5-8,CASSSRRGRDQPQHF,TGTGCCAGCAGCTCCCGGAGGGGCAGGGATCAGCCCCAGCATTTT
.,.,TRBJ1-2,15,TRBV9,CASKPTGSTDYGYTF,TGTGCCAGCAAGCCCACAGGGTCCACGGACTATGGCTACACCTTC
.,TRBD2,TRBJ2-3,15,TRBV10-3,CAISESRTSRNTQYF,TGTGCCATCAGTGAGTCAAGGACTAGCCGAAATACGCAGTATTTT
.,.,TRBJ1-2,14,TRBV15,CATSSIRQVSGYTF,TGTGCCACCAGCAGTATCCGACAAGTGAGTGGCTACACCTTC
.,.,TRBJ2-1,17,TRBV5-1,CASSSGPDGSSYNEQFF,TGCGCCAGCAGCTCCGGGCCGGACGGGAGCTCCTACAATGAGCAGTTCTTC
once,TRBD1,TRBJ2-7,14,TRBV11-2,CASSSGRTGDEQYF,TGTGCCAGCAGCTCAGGGCGGACAGGGGACGAGCAGTACTTC
.,.,TRBJ2-1,15,TRBV28,CASTPSASGYNEQFF,TGTGCCAGCACCCCTAGCGCGTCAGGTTACAATGAGCAGTTCTTC
.,TRBD2,TRBJ2-1,17,TRBV9,CASSVAMASGGWNEQFF,TGTGCCAGCAGCGTAGCTATGGCTAGCGGGGGGTGGAATGAGCAGTTCTTC
.,.,TRBJ2-2,14,TRBV29-1,CSVASSKTTGELFF,TGCAGCGTTGCTAGTAGCAAAACCACCGGGGAGCTGTTTTTT
once,.,TRBJ2-2,14,TRBV2,CASRADMNTGELFF,TGTGCCAGCAGGGCGGATATGAACACCGGGGAGCTGTTTTTT
.,.,TRBJ2-7,12,TRBV28,CASSQQGYEQYF,TGTGCCAGCAGTCAACAGGGATACGAGCAGTACTTC
few,.,TRBJ1-5,17,TRBV15,CATSIRPSEDSNQPQHF,TGTGCCACCAGCATCAGACCCTCAGAGGATAGCAATCAGCCCCAGCATTTT
.,TRBD1,TRBJ2-2,16,TRBV24-1,CATSEGTGLNTGELFF,TGTGCCACCAGTGAGGGGACAGGACTTAACACCGGGGAGCTGTTTTTT
.,.,TRBJ2-2,13,TRBV5-1,CASSNDIGGELFF,TGCGCCAGCAGCAACGACATTGGCGGGGAGCTGTTTTTT
once,.,TRBJ2-7,13,TRBV6-2/TRBV6-3,CASSSPFEYEQYF,TGTGCCAGCAGCTCCCCTTTCGAGTACGAGCAGTACTTC
.,.,TRBJ1-3,14,TRBV9,CASSGQPSGNTIYF,TGTGCCAGCAGCGGACAGCCCTCTGGAAACACCATATATTTT
.,.,TRBJ2-4,18,TRBV7-2,CASSLVLSGQGAKNIQYF,TGTGCCAGCAGCTTAGTACTTTCGGGTCAGGGGGCCAAAAACATTCAGTACTTC
.,TRBD1,TRBJ1-2,16,TRBV3-1/TRBV3-2,CASSLRTGGTTYGYTF,TGTGCCAGCAGCTTGCGAACAGGGGGCACGACATATGGCTACACCTTC
.,.,TRBJ1-1,13,TRBV6-5,CATKRGGNTEAFF,TGTGCTACGAAACGGGGAGGTAACACTGAAGCTTTCTTT
.,.,TRBJ1-1,18,TRBV10-1,CASSESGVQGSLDTEAFF,TGCGCCAGCAGTGAGTCGGGGGTTCAGGGGAGTTTGGACACTGAAGCTTTCTTT
.,.,TRBJ2-1,13,TRBV24-1,CATTDRPYNEQFF,TGTGCCACGACGGACAGACCATACAATGAGCAGTTCTTC
.,TRBD2,TRBJ2-1,15,TRBV28,CASSPGTSGRNEQFF,TGTGCCAGCAGTCCCGGGACTAGCGGGAGGAATGAGCAGTTCTTC
.,.,TRBJ2-7,14,TRBV2,CASITQEGSYEQYF,TGTGCCAGCATCACCCAGGAGGGCTCCTACGAGCAGTACTTC
.,TRBD1,TRBJ2-7,20,TRBV7-3,CASSVRPVGQGTGYSYEQYF,TGTGCCAGCAGCGTCCGTCCCGTTGGACAGGGGACAGGTTACTCCTACGAGCAGTACTTC